Each of the 4 T cell receptor beta chains below was sequenced from the same sample in a study of cytomegalovirus exposure and HLA in healthy donors (dated by TCRdb to between 2016 and 2019). The library was produced with the immunoSEQ multiplex PCR assay. The multiplex PCR relied on a mix of 60 forward primers for TCR Vbeta segments and 13 reverse primers for TCR Jbeta segments. TCRdb carries this immuneACCESS record with in-frame sequences only. Its versions omit some clonotypes, under half of them owing to an unresolved V gene in the studies checked, with the rest unexplained. The sample table lists over 150,000 clones, about two thirds of them with a count of one. Jointly, the top ten make up 3.5% to 5.5% of the sample. Sequencing was carried out using PBMCs. The origin of the receptors is a young woman in good health and CMV-seropositive.

The V and J genes are TRBV27 and TRBJ1-2; TRBD1 is a possible D gene (5 bases). CDR3 length: 16 residues. Trimming left V 4 bases short and J 3 bases short, with 18 bases between. CDR1 is MNHEY and CDR2 is SMNVEV in the germline V gene (reference sequence). CDR3 protein: CASSSERGVGDYGYTF. In DNA, the CDR3 is TGTGCCAGCAGTTCAGAGCGGGGCGTTGGAGACTATGGCTACACCTTC.

This chain connects TRBV5-4 to TRBJ2-1, with 7 bases matching TRBD1. This CDR3 is 15 amino acids long. Germline-derived CDR1 and CDR2 are SGHNT and YYREEE (reference sequence). V lost 4 bases, J lost 4 bases, and 8 bases stayed unmatched. The CDR3 region has the DNA TGTGCCAGCAGCGCGGCGGCAGGGGGATACAATGAGCAGTTCTTC. Protein: CASSAAAGGYNEQFF.

This sequence joins TRBV5-6 and TRBJ1-4, with 9 positions matching TRBD1. Germline V lookup: CDR1 SGHDT, CDR2 YYEEEE. The J segment lost 7 bases and the V segment lost 2 bases, leaving 6 bases of the junction unmatched. The length of the CDR3 is 15 residues. CDR3 sequence: CASSLPGTGTEKLFF. The CDR3 nucleotides are TGTGCCAGCAGCTTACCCGGGACAGGGACTGAAAAACTGTTTTTT.

This clone appeared a few times. The chain links TRBV5-1 to TRBJ2-7, with TRBD1 as a possible D gene (5 bases). CDR3 length: 14 residues. Per the germline V gene, CDR1 is SGHRS and CDR2 is YFSETQ. Trimming removed 4 bases from V and 6 bases from J, with 17 bases in between. The CDR3 spells CASSPGLGVGEQYF. In nucleotides, the CDR3 is TGCGCCAGCAGCCCCGGGTTAGGGGTAGGCGAGCAGTACTTC. Full variable domain (missing parts from reference TRBV5-1 and TRBJ2-7): KAGVTQTPRYLIKTRGQQVTLSCSPISGHRSVSWYQQTPGQGLQFLFEYFSETQRNKGNFPGRFSGRQFSNSRSEMNVSTLELGDSALYLCASSPGLGVGEQYFGPGTRLTVT.